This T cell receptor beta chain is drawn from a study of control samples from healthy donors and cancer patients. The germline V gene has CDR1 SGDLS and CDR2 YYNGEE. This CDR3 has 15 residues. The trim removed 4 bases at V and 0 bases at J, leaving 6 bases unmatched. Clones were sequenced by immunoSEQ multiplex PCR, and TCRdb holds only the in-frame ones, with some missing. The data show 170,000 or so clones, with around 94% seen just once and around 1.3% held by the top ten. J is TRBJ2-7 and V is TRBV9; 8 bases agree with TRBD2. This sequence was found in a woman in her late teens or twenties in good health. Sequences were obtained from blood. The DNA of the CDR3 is TGTGCCAGCAGCCTGGGCGGGGGGTCCTCCTACGAGCAGTACTTC. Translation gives CASSLGGGSSYEQYF.